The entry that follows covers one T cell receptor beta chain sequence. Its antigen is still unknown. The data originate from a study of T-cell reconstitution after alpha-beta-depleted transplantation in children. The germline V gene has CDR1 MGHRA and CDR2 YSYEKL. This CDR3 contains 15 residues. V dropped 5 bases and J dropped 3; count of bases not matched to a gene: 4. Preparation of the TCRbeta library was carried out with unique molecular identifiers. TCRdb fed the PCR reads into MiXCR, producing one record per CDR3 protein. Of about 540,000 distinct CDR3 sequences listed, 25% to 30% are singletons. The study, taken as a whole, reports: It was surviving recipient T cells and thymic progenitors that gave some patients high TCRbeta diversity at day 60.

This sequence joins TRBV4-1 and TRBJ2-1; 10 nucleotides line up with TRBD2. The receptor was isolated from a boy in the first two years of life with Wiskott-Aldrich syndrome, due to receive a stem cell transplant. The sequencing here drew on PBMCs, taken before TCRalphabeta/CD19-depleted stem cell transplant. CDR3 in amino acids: CASSAGTSVYNEQFF. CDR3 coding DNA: TGCGCCAGCAGCGCCGGGACTAGCGTCTACAATGAGCAGTTCTTC.